This TCR beta chain was recorded in a study of blood T cell repertoires in COVID-19. In the study overall: The United States, Italy and Spain were the sources of the acute and convalescent COVID-19 samples. The analysed material was cDNA or gDNA that came from T cells, B-cell-depleted T cells, or PBMCs.

Patients at the Seattle site were enrolled during active infection and followed longitudinally. The authors' processing: By means of reference gene primer amplification, nucleated cell counts were estimated. Data came from immunoSEQ multiplex PCR; TCRdb stores just in-frame clones and leaves some out. That table gives V, J and clone size, and the DNA gave D and trimming. Of 150,000 to 200,000 clones listed, roughly 76% are singletons. The sample holds one count of this clone. CDR3 length equals 15 residues. Germline V CDR1 and CDR2: LNHNV, YYDKDF (reference sequence). Trimming pared 0 bases from V and 5 bases from J, leaving 13 bases between.

This clonotype was obtained from a woman aged 80 or older with COVID-19, enrolled during active disease. This chain uses TRBV15 with TRBJ2-5; the D gene is possibly TRBD2 (6 bases). Source material: peripheral blood. CDR3 sequence: CATSREGRGVETQYF. DNA for the CDR3: TGTGCCACCAGCAGAGAGGGGCGCGGGGTGGAGACCCAGTACTTC.